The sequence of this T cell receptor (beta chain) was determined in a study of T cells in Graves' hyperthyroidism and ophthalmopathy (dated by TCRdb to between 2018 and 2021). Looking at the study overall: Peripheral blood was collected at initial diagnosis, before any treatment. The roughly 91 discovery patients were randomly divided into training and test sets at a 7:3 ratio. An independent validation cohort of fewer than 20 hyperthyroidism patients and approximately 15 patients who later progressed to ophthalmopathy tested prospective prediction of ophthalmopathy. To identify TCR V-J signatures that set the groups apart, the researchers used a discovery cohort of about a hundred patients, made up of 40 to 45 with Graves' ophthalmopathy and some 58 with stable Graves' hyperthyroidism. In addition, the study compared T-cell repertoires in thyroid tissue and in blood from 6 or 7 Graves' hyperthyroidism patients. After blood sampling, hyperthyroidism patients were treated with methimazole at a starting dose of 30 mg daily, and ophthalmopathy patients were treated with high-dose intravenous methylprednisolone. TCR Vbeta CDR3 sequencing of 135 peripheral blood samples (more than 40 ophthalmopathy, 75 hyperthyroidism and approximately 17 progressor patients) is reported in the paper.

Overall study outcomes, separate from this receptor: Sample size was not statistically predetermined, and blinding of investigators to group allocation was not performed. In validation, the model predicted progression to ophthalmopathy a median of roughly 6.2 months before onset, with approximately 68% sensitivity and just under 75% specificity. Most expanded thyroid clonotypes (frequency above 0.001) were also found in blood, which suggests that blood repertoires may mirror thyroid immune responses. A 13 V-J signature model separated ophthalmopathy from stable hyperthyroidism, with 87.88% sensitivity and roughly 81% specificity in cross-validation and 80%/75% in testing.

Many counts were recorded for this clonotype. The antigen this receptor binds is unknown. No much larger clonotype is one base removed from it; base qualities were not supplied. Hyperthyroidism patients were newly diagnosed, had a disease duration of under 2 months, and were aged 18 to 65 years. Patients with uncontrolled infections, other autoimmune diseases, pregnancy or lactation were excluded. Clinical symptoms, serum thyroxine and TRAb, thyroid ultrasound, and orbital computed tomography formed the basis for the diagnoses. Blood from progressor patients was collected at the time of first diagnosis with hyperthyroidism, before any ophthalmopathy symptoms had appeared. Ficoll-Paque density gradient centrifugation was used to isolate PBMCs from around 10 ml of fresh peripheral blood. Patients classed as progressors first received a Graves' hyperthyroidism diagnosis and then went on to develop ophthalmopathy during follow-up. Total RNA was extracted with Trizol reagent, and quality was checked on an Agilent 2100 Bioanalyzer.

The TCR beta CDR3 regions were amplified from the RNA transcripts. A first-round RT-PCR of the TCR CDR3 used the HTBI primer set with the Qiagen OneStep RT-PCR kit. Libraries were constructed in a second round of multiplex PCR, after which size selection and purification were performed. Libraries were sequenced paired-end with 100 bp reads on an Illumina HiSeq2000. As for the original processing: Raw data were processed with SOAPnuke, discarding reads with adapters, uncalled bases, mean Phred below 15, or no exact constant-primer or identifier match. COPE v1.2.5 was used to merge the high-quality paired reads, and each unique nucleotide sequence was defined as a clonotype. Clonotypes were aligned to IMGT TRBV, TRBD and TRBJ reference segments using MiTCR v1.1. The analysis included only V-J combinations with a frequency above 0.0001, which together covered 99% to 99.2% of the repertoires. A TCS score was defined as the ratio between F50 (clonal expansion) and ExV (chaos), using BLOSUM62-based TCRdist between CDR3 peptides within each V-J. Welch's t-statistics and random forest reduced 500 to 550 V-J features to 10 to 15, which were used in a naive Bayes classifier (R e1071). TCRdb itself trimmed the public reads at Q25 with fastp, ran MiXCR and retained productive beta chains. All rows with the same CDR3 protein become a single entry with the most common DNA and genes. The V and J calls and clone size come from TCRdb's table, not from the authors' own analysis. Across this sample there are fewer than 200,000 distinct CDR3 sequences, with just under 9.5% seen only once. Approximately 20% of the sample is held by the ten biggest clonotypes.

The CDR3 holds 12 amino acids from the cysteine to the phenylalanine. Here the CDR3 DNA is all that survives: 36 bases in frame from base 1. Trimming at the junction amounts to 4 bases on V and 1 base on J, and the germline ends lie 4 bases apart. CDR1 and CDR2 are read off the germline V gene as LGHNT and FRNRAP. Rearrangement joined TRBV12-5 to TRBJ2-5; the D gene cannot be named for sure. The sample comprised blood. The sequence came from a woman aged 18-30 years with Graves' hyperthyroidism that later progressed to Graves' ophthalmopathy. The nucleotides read TGTGCTAGTGGTTCTACCCAAGAGACCCAGTACTTC. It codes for CASGSTQETQYF. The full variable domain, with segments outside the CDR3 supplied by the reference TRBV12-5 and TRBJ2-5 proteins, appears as DARVTQTPRHKVTEMGQEVTMRCQPILGHNTVFWYRQTMMQGLELLAYFRNRAPLDDSGMPKDRFSAEMPDATLATLKIQPSEPRDSAVYFCASGSTQETQYFGPGTRLLVL.